This T cell receptor (beta chain) was retrieved from a study of naive and memory T cell subsets. Whole-study findings and limits: TCR transcript changes with activation or differentiation may affect this RNA method.

Amplification of ligated cDNA took four PCR rounds with SP2 and nested alpha and beta constant primers. TCRdb fed the 5' RACE reads into MiXCR, producing one record per CDR3 protein. The top ten hold approximately 9.7% of the sample, which has over 45,000 distinct CDR3 sequences, around 7.3% seen once. This clonotype was detected many times. Antigen: not known. This CDR3 has 16 residues. In germline, CDR1 is LNHNV, CDR2 YYDKDF (reference sequence). V was pared by 5 bases and J by 4 bases, with 10 bases of the junction left unmatched. TCR cDNA received a 3' ligated oligonucleotide that carried a UMI. Adult healthy volunteers gave 2.5 ml peripheral blood for whole-blood RNA. Reverse transcription used DNase-treated unsorted total RNA, aiming for roughly 1 to 1000 ng.

The chain has TRBV15 and TRBJ1-5; 8 bases are a match to TRBD1. The sequence was collected from a female donor in good health. DNA for the CDR3: TGTGCCACCAGCTTTTGGGACAGGCCAGATAATCAGCCCCAGCATTTT. This codes for CATSFWDRPDNQPQHF.